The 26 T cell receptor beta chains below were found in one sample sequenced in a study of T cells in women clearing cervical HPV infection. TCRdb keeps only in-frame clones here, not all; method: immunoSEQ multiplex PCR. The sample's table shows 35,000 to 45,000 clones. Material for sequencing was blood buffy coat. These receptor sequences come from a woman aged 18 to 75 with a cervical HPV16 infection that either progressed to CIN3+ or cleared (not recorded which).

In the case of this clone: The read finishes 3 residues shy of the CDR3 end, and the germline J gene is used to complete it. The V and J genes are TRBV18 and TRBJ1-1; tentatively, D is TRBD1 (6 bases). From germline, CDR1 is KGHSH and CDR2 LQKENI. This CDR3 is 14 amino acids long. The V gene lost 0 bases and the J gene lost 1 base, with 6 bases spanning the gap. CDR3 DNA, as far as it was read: TGTGCCAGCTCACCACCGGGGGCGAACACTGAA. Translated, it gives CASSPPGANTE. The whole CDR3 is CASSPPGANTEAFF.

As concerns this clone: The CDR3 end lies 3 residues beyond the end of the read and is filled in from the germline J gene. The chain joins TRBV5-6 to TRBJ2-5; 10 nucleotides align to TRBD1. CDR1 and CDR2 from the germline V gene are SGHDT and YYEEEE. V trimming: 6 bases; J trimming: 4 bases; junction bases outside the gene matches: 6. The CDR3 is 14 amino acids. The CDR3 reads CASMTGGGVETQYF. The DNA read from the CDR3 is TGTGCCAGCATGACAGGGGGCGGGGTAGAGACC. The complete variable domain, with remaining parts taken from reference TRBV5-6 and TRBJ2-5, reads DAGVTQSPTHLIKTRGQQVTLRCSPKSGHDTVSWYQQALGQGPQFIFQYYEEEERQRGNFPDRFSGHQFPNYSSELNVNALLLGDSALYLCASMTGGGVETQYFGPGTRLLVL.

The covered CDR3 bases are TGTGCCATCAGCGGAACAGTAACCGGGACAAACTACGAG. This translates into CAISGTVTGTNYE. The entire CDR3 is CAISGTVTGTNYEQYF. This chain links TRBV10-3 with TRBJ2-7; maybe TRBD1 (6 bases). Read coverage stops 3 residues before the CDR3 terminus; the germline J gene supplies the remainder. From germline, CDR1 is ENHRY and CDR2 SYGVKD. V was pared by 6 bases and J by 3 bases, with 21 bases between. CDR3 length equals 16 residues.

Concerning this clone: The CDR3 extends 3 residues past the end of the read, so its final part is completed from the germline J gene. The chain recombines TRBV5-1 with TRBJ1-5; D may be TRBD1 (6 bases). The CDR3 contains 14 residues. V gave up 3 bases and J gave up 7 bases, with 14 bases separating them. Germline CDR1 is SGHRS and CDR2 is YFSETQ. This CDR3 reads CASSSGQGSQPQHF. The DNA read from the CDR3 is TGCGCCAGCAGCTCGGGACAAGGAAGCCAGCCC.

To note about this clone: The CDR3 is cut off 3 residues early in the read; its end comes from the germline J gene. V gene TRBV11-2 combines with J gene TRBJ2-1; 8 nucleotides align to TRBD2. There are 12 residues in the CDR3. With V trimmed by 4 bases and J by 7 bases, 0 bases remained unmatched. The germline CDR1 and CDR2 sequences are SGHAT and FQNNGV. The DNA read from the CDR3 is TGTGCCAGCAGCTCGGGGGGGAATGAG. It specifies CASSSGGNE. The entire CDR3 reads CASSSGGNEQFF.

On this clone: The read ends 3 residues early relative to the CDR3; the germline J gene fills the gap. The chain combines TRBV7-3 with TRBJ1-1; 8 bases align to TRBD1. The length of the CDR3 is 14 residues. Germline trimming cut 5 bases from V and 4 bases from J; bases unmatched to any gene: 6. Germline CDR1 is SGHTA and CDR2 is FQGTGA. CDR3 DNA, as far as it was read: TGTGCCAGCAGCGTACAGGGGGAGGTCACTGAA. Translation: CASSVQGEVTE. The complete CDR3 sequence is CASSVQGEVTEAFF.

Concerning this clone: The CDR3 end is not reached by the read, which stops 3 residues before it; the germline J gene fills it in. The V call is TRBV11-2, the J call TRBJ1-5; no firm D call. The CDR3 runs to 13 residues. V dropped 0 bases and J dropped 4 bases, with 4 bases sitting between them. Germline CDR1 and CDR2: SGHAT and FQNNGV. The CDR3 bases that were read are TGTGCCAGCAGCTTAGACAAAAATCAGCCC. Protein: CASSLDKNQP. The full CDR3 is CASSLDKNQPQHF.

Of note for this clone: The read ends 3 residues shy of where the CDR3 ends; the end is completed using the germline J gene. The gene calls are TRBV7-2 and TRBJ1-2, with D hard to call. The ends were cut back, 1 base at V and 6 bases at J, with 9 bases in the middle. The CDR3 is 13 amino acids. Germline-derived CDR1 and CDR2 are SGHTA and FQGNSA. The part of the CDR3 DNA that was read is TGTGCCAGCAGCTTAGTATGGCAGAATGGC. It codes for CASSLVWQNG. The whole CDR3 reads CASSLVWQNGYTF.

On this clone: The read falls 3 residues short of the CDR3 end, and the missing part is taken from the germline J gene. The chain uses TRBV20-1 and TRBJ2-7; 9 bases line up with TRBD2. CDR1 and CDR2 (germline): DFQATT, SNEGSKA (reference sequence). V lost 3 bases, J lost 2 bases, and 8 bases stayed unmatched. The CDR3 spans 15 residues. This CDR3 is CSARGTSGLTYEQYF. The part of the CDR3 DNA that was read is TGCAGTGCTAGGGGAACTAGCGGGCTCACCTACGAG.

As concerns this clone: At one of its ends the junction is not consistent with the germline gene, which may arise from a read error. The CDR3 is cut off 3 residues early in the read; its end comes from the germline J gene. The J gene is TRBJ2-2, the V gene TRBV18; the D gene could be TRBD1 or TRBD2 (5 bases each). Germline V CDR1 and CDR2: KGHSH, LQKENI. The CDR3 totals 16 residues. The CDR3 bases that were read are TGTGCCAGCACACCATTTGAGGGGAAAGTGGCCGGGGAG. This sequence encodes CASTPFEGKVAGE. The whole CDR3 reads CASTPFEGKVAGELFF.

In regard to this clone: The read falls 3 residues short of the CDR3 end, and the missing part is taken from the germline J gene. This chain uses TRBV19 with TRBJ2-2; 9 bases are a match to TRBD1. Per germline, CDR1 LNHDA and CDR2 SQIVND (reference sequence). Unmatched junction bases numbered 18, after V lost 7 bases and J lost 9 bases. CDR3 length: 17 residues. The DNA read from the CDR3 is TGTGCCAGTACTCCCTCCCGGGACAGGGTCGAGTCGAGGGAG. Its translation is CASTPSRDRVESRE. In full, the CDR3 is CASTPSRDRVESRELFF.

The CDR3 sequence is CASNRGAALSYEQYF. The CDR3 bases that were read are TGCGCCAGCAACCGGGGGGCGGCCCTCTCCTACGAG. The chain has TRBV10-2 and TRBJ2-7, with D possibly being TRBD2 (7 bases). The read comes to an end 3 residues before the CDR3 does, leaving the germline J gene to fill in the end. V was clipped by 7 bases and J by 0 bases, with 16 bases between them. The CDR3 is 15 amino acids. Germline V CDR1 and CDR2: WSHSY, SAAADI.

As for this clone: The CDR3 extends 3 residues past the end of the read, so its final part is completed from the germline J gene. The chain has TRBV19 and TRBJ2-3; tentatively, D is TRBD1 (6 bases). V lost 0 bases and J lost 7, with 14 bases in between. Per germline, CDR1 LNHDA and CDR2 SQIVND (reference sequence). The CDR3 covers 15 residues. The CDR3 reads CASSIDRTASNTQYF. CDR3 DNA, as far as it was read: TGTGCCAGTAGTATAGATAGGACAGCTTCAAATACG.

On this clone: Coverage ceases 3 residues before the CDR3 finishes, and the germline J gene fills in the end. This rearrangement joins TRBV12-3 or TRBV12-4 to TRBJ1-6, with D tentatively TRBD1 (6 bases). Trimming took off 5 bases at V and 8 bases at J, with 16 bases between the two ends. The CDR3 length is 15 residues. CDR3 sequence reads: CASSPRGRGDSPLHF. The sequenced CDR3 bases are TGTGCCAGCAGTCCCCGCGGCAGGGGAGATTCACCC.

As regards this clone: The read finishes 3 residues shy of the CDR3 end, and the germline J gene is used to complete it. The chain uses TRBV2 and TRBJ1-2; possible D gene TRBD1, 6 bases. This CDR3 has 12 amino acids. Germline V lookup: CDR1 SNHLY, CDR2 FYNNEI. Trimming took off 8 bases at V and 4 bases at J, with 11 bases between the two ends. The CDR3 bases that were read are TGTGCCAGCTCAGGGGAGTTCTATGGC. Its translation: CASSGEFYG. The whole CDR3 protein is CASSGEFYGYTF.

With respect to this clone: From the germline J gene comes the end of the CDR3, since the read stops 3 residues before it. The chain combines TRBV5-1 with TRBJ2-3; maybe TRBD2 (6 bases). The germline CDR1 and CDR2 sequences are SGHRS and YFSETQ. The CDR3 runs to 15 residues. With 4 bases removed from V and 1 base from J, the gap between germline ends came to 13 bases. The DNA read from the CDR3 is TGCGCCAGCAGCATACAGGAGGGGCGCACAGATACG. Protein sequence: CASSIQEGRTDT. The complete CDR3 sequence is CASSIQEGRTDTQYF.

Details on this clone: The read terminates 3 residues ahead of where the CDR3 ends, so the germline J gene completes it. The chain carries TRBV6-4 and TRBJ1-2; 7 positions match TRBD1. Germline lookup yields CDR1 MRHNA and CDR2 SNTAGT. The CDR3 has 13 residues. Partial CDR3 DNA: TGTGCCAGCAGTCTCACAGGGGCCGGGGGC. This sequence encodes CASSLTGAGG. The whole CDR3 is CASSLTGAGGYTF.

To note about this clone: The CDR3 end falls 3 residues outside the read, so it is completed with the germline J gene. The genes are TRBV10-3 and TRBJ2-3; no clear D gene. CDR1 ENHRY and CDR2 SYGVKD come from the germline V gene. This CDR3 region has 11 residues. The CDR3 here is CATGLKETQYF. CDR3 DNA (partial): TGTGCCACCGGTCTAAAAGAGACG.

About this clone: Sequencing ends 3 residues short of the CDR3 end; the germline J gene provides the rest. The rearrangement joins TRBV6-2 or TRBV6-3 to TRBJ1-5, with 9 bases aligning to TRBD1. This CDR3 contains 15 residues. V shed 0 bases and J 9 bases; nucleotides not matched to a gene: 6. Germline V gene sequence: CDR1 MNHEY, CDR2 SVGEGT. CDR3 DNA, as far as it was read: TGTGCCAGCAGTTACTCGACGGGACAGGGAGGGCCC. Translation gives CASSYSTGQGGP. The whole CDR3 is CASSYSTGQGGPQHF.

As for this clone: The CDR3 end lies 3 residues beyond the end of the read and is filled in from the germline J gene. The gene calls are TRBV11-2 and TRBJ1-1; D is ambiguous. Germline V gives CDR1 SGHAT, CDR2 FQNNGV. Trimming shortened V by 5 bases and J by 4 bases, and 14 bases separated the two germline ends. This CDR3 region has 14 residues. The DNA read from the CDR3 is TGTGCCAGCAGCCACCCCTCACCGGGCACTGAA. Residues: CASSHPSPGTE. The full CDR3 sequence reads CASSHPSPGTEAFF.

The CDR3 bases that were read are TGTGCCAGCAGCTTAGACAGGGCCAATCAGCCC. Residues: CASSLDRANQP. The full CDR3 is CASSLDRANQPQHF. The chain uses TRBV7-2 and TRBJ1-5, with D possibly TRBD1 on 6 matching bases. The read terminates 3 residues before the CDR3 end, so the remaining end is supplied by the germline J gene. Trimming removed 1 base at V and 3 bases at J, with 7 bases between. The germline V gene encodes CDR1 SGHTA and CDR2 FQGNSA. There are 14 residues in the CDR3.

The sequenced part of the CDR3 DNA is TGTGCCAGCTCACCACCGATCGGGGGATCGGCTGGTAATTCACCC. This sequence encodes CASSPPIGGSAGNSP. The whole CDR3 is CASSPPIGGSAGNSPLHF. The chain uses TRBV18 and TRBJ1-6; D may be TRBD1 (5 bases). The sequence runs out 3 residues before the end of the CDR3; the remainder is reconstructed from the germline J gene. The CDR3 totals 18 residues. Trimming removed 0 bases from V and 6 bases from J, with 18 bases in between. CDR1 is KGHSH, CDR2 LQKENI, per germline. Complete variable domain (other parts from reference TRBV18 and TRBJ1-6): NAGVMQNPRHLVRRRGQEARLRCSPMKGHSHVYWYRQLPEEGLKFMVYLQKENIIDESGMPKERFSAEFPKEGPSILRIQQVVRGDSAAYFCASSPPIGGSAGNSPLHFGNGTRLTVT.

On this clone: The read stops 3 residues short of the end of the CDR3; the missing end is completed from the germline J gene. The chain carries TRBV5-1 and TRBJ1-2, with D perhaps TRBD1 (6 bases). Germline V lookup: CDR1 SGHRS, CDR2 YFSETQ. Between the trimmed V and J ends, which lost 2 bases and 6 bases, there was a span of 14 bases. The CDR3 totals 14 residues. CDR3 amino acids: CASSLVRGGDGYTF. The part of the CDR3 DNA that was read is TGCGCCAGCAGCTTAGTCAGGGGTGGGGATGGC. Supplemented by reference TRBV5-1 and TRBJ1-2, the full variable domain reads KAGVTQTPRYLIKTRGQQVTLSCSPISGHRSVSWYQQTPGQGLQFLFEYFSETQRNKGNFPGRFSGRQFSNSRSEMNVSTLELGDSALYLCASSLVRGGDGYTFGSGTRLTVV.

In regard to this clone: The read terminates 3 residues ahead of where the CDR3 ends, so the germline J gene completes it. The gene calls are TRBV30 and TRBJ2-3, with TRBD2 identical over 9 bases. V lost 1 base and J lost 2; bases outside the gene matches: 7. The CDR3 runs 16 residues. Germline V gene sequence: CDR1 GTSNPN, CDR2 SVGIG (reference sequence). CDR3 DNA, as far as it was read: TGTGCCTGGAGTGCTCCCGGGACTAGCCCCACAGATACG. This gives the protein CAWSAPGTSPTDT. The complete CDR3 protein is CAWSAPGTSPTDTQYF. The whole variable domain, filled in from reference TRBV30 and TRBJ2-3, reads SQTIHQWPATLVQPVGSPLSLECTVEGTSNPNLYWYRQAAGRGLQLLFYSVGIGQISSEVPQNLSASRPQDRQFILSSKKLLLSDSGFYLCAWSAPGTSPTDTQYFGPGTRLTVL.

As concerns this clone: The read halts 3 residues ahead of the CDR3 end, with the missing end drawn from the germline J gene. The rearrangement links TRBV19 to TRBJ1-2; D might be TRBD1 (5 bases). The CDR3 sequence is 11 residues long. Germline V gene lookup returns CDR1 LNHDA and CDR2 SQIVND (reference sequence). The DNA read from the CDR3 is TGTGCCAGCAGTGGGGCATACGAC. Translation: CASSGAYD. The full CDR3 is CASSGAYDYTF.

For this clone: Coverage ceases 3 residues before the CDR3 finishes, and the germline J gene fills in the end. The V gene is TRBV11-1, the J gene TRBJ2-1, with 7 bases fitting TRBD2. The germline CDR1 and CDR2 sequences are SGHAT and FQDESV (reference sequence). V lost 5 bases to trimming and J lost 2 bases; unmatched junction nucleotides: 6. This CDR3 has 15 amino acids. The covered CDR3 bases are TGTGCCAGCAGCCCGGGACTAATAACCTACAATGAG. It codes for CASSPGLITYNE. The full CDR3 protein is CASSPGLITYNEQFF. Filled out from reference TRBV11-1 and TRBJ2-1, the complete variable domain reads EAEVAQSPRYKITEKSQAVAFWCDPISGHATLYWYRQILGQGPELLVQFQDESVVDDSQLPKDRFSAERLKGVDSTLKIQPAELGDSAMYLCASSPGLITYNEQFFGPGTRLTVL.